Following are 17 T cell receptor beta chains from one sample sequenced in a study of T cells in women clearing cervical HPV infection. The repertoire was sequenced with immunoSEQ multiplex PCR; TCRdb's copy has only in-frame clones and lacks some. In all, the sample yields 25,000 to 30,000 clones. Sequenced: blood buffy coat. These receptors originate from a woman aged 18 to 69 with a cervical HPV16 infection that either progressed to CIN3+ or cleared (not recorded which).

A word on this clone: The read ends 3 residues early relative to the CDR3; the germline J gene fills the gap. The chain has TRBV7-2 and TRBJ1-4; 7 bases are a match to TRBD1. The junction had 8 bases not matched to a gene; V was cut back by 5 bases and J by 8 bases. Germline CDR1 SGHTA, CDR2 FQGNSA. The CDR3 is 14 residues long. The CDR3 spells CASSPTGTSEKLFF. Incomplete CDR3 DNA: TGTGCCAGCAGCCCGACAGGGACTAGCGAAAAA.

The CDR3 bases that were read are TGCAGTGCTAGTGTCAGGGGGCTTTCCAATGAG. This sequence encodes CSASVRGLSNE. The CDR3 in its entirety is CSASVRGLSNEQFF. The chain recombines TRBV20-1 with TRBJ2-1; 8 nucleotides match TRBD1. With the read ending 3 residues before the CDR3 end, the germline J gene is used to fill in that end. This CDR3 contains 14 residues. The germline gives CDR1 DFQATT, CDR2 SNEGSKA (reference sequence). The junction had 7 bases not matched to a gene; V was cut back by 3 bases and J by 6 bases.

The CDR3 is CSATSQGASSYNEQFF. The DNA read from the CDR3 is TGCAGTGCTACAAGCCAGGGTGCTAGTTCCTACAATGAG. The J gene is TRBJ2-1, the V gene TRBV20-1; possibly TRBD1 for D (5 bases). The CDR3 extends 3 residues past the end of the read, so its final part is completed from the germline J gene. V dropped 4 bases and J dropped 1 base, with 17 bases sitting between them. CDR3 length equals 16 residues. CDR1 is DFQATT, CDR2 SNEGSKA, per germline (reference sequence).

In regard to this clone: The DNA ends 3 residues before the CDR3 does, and the rest of the CDR3 is filled in from the germline J gene. The chain links TRBV29-1 to TRBJ2-3, with D perhaps TRBD1 (7 bases). The germline CDR1 and CDR2 sequences are SQVTM and ANQGSEA. Trimming took off 6 bases at V and 0 bases at J, with 16 bases between the two ends. This CDR3 contains 15 residues. The CDR3 bases that were read are TGCAGCGTCCTAGGAGGGGGCGGAAGCACAGATACG. Amino acids: CSVLGGGGSTDT. The CDR3, in full, reads CSVLGGGGSTDTQYF.

About this clone itself: The sequence runs out 3 residues before the end of the CDR3; the remainder is reconstructed from the germline J gene. The V gene is TRBV9, the J gene TRBJ2-2, with 13 bases identical to TRBD2. V trimming: 7 bases; J trimming: 8 bases; junction bases outside the gene matches: 11. This CDR3 is built from 16 residues. Germline lookup yields CDR1 SGDLS and CDR2 YYNGEE. CDR3: CASGRGLAGREGELFF. Partial CDR3 DNA: TGTGCCAGCGGCAGGGGACTAGCGGGACGTGAGGGGGAG.

Points on this clone: Read data end 3 residues before the CDR3 end; the end is taken from the germline J gene. The chain combines TRBV7-2 with TRBJ2-5, with D maybe TRBD1 (5 bases). The CDR3 has 14 residues. V gave up 4 bases and J gave up 5 bases, with 14 bases separating them. CDR1 is SGHTA, CDR2 FQGNSA, per germline. Incomplete CDR3 DNA: TGTGCCAGCAGCTCTTCAAGGGGCTTGGAGACC. It specifies CASSSSRGLET. The CDR3 in its entirety is CASSSSRGLETQYF.

As for this clone: The read falls 3 residues short of the CDR3 end, and the missing part is taken from the germline J gene. The J gene is TRBJ2-2, the V gene TRBV14; D might be TRBD2 (6 bases). The CDR3 consists of 15 residues. The V and J ends lost 1 base and 3 bases respectively, with 9 bases between them. Germline CDR1 is SGHDN and CDR2 is FVKESK. The covered CDR3 bases are TGTGCCAGCAGCCAAGGTCGGGGGTACACCGGGGAG. As protein: CASSQGRGYTGE. The full CDR3 protein reads CASSQGRGYTGELFF. Together with reference TRBV14 and TRBJ2-2, the CDR3 gives the full variable domain: EAGVTQFPSHSVIEKGQTVTLRCDPISGHDNLYWYRRVMGKEIKFLLHFVKESKQDESGMPNNRFLAERTGGTYSTLKVQPAELEDSGVYFCASSQGRGYTGELFFGEGSRLTVL.

Of note for this clone: The CDR3 goes on 3 residues after the read ends, and that part is filled in from the germline J gene. The rearrangement links TRBV19 to TRBJ2-4, with D possibly being TRBD1 (6 bases). Germline V CDR1 and CDR2: LNHDA, SQIVND (reference sequence). There are 15 residues in the CDR3. CDR3 region: CASSIGNRVGSGQYF. CDR3 DNA, as far as it was read: TGTGCCAGTAGTATAGGAAACAGGGTGGGATCTGGT.

Comment on this clone: With the read ending 3 residues before the CDR3 end, the germline J gene is used to fill in that end. J is TRBJ2-1 and V is TRBV7-4, with 8 positions matching TRBD2. Looked up from germline, CDR1 is SGHVT and CDR2 is SQSDAQ. J was trimmed by 4 bases and V by 3 bases; bases with no gene match: 5. This CDR3 spans 15 amino acids. CDR3 sequence reads: CASSFTSGQYNEQFF. The part of the CDR3 DNA that was read is TGTGCCAGCAGCTTCACTAGCGGACAATACAATGAG. Variable domain in full (rest from reference TRBV7-4 and TRBJ2-1): GAGVSQSPRYKVAKRGRDVALRCDSISGHVTLYWYRQTLGQGSEVLTYSQSDAQRDKSGRPSGRFSAERPERSVSTLKIQRTEQGDSAVYLCASSFTSGQYNEQFFGPGTRLTVL.

Regarding this clone: The CDR3 is cut off 3 residues early in the read; its end comes from the germline J gene. The genes are TRBV7-2 and TRBJ1-2; weak D call: TRBD1 (6 bases). The germline CDR1 and CDR2 sequences are SGHTA and FQGNSA. The CDR3 sequence is 14 residues long. Trimming removed 6 bases at V and 4 bases at J, with 15 bases between. CDR3 DNA (partial): TGTGCCAGCAGAGACGGACAGCTCCTCTATGGC. It translates to CASRDGQLLYG. The whole CDR3 reads CASRDGQLLYGYTF.

Of note for this clone: The read terminates 3 residues before the CDR3 end, so the remaining end is supplied by the germline J gene. The J gene is TRBJ1-1, the V gene TRBV18, with a tentative D call TRBD1 (5 bases). Trimming cost V 0 bases and J 4 bases, with 12 bases left between them. This CDR3 contains 15 residues. Per germline, CDR1 KGHSH and CDR2 LQKENI. The covered CDR3 bases are TGTGCCAGCTCACCACCATTGGGGGGGAGCACTGAA. Protein sequence: CASSPPLGGSTE. The entire CDR3 sequence reads CASSPPLGGSTEAFF.

Of note for this clone: The read ends 3 residues before the CDR3 terminus; that terminus is restored from the germline J gene. J is TRBJ2-3 and V is TRBV2, with no clear D. CDR1 SNHLY and CDR2 FYNNEI come from the germline V gene. CDR3 length: 12 residues. Trimming took 5 bases from V and 3 from J, leaving 6 bases between them. The sequenced part of the CDR3 DNA is TGTGCCAGCAGTATACGGACAGATACG. It encodes CASSIRTDT. The CDR3 in its entirety is CASSIRTDTQYF.

The CDR3 DNA, read in part, is TGTGCCAGCAGACGGACAGGGGGTCCTAATGAAAAG. Translated, it gives CASRRTGGPNEK. The entire CDR3 is CASRRTGGPNEKLFF. This chain links TRBV2 with TRBJ2-2; 10 bases agree with TRBD1. The CDR3 end lies 3 residues beyond the end of the read and is filled in from the germline J gene. CDR1 and CDR2 (germline): SNHLY, FYNNEI. The CDR3 runs to 15 residues.

As for this clone: The read stops 3 residues short of the end of the CDR3; the missing end is completed from the germline J gene. The chain combines TRBV20-1 with TRBJ2-5, with 8 bases identical to TRBD1. Trimming removed 6 bases from V and 6 bases from J; junction bases left unmatched: 6. This CDR3 spans 12 amino acids. CDR1 and CDR2 (germline): DFQATT, SNEGSKA (reference sequence). The covered CDR3 bases are TGCAGTGCCGACAGGGGTGGAAAGACC. Protein product: CSADRGGKT. The entire CDR3 is CSADRGGKTQYF.

Of note for this clone: The DNA ends 3 residues before the CDR3 does, and the rest of the CDR3 is filled in from the germline J gene. The rearrangement joins TRBV19 to TRBJ2-7; 7 bases are shared with TRBD1. Losses at the gene ends were 5 bases for V and 6 bases for J; bases not matched to a gene: 4. The CDR3 is 12 amino acids. Looked up from germline, CDR1 is LNHDA and CDR2 is SQIVND (reference sequence). The CDR3 DNA, read in part, is TGTGCCAGTAGTGACAGGGCCTCCGAG. This gives the protein CASSDRASE. The CDR3 reads in full as CASSDRASEQYF. Using reference TRBV19 and TRBJ2-7 for the parts outside the CDR3, the full variable domain is DGGITQSPKYLFRKEGQNVTLSCEQNLNHDAMYWYRQDPGQGLRLIYYSQIVNDFQKGDIAEGYSVSREKKESFPLTVTSAQKNPTAFYLCASSDRASEQYFGPGTRLTVT.

A note on this clone: Read sequence stops 3 residues before the CDR3 end, and the germline J gene provides the missing end. The gene calls are TRBV13 and TRBJ2-2; TRBD1 matches at 8 bases. The CDR3 runs to 14 residues. Germline trimming cut 3 bases from V and 6 bases from J; bases unmatched to any gene: 3. Germline lookup yields CDR1 PRHDT and CDR2 FYEKMQ (reference sequence). The CDR3 protein is CASSFGQGAGELFF. CDR3 bases read: TGTGCCAGCAGCTTCGGACAGGGAGCCGGGGAG.

As regards this clone: The read finishes 3 residues shy of the CDR3 end, and the germline J gene is used to complete it. The chain employs TRBV6-1 and TRBJ1-4; perhaps TRBD1 as D (5 bases). The CDR3 is made up of 15 amino acids. The germline gives CDR1 MNHNS, CDR2 SASEGT. CDR3 sequence: CASSESETANSPLFF. The sequenced CDR3 bases are TGTGCCAGCAGTGAATCGGAGACAGCAAATTCACCA.